This T cell receptor (beta chain) was profiled in a study of blood T cell repertoires in COVID-19. For the study at large: T cells, B-cell-depleted T cells, or PBMCs supplied cDNA or gDNA.

Assay: immunoSEQ multiplex PCR; the TCRdb copy retains only in-frame clones and omits some. The sample shows about 200,000 clones, 70% to 90% of them seen only once. The CDR3 has 12 residues. Per the germline V gene, CDR1 is SQVTM and CDR2 is ANQGSEA. V dropped 6 bases and J dropped 1 base, with 9 bases sitting between them. V is TRBV29-1 and J is TRBJ1-1; tentatively, D is TRBD1 (5 bases). This sequence was found in a woman between 18 and 30 years old who had recovered from COVID-19. Input material: PBMCs or T cells enriched from blood (not recorded which). CDR3 nucleotide sequence: TGCAGCGTCACGGGGGGGAACACTGAAGCTTTCTTT. This encodes CSVTGGNTEAFF.